Each of the 18 T cell receptor beta chains below was sequenced from the same sample in a study of blood T cell repertoires in COVID-19. The method was immunoSEQ multiplex PCR; TCRdb's version includes in-frame clones alone and lacks a portion of them. Of around 200,000 clones detected, approximately 80% appear once; the ten largest clones hold over 7%. What was sequenced was PBMCs or T cells enriched from blood (not recorded which). All receptors come from a woman aged 40 to 50 with acute COVID-19.

The chain employs TRBV15 and TRBJ2-1; 7 nucleotides agree with TRBD2. The CDR3 has 17 amino acids. Germline V gene data show CDR1 as LNHNV and CDR2 as YYDKDF (reference sequence). V gave up 0 bases and J gave up 0 bases; unmatched junction bases: 5. The CDR3 nucleotides are TGTGCCACCAGCAGAGAGGGGGGGGTACCCTCCTACAATGAGCAGTTCTTC. This translates into CATSREGGVPSYNEQFF.

The chain uses TRBV5-1 and TRBJ2-3, with D tentatively TRBD1 (6 bases). The CDR3 totals 15 residues. Germline V gene sequence: CDR1 SGHRS, CDR2 YFSETQ. V lost 4 bases, J lost 0 bases, and 12 bases lay in between. For the CDR3, the DNA is TGCGCCAGCAGCATGGACAGTAAGAGCACAGATACGCAGTATTTT. It is translated as CASSMDSKSTDTQYF.

The CDR3 here is CASSYSRGHIDSPLHF. The DNA of the CDR3 is TGTGCCAGCAGTTACTCGAGGGGGCACATAGATTCACCCCTCCACTTT. The rearrangement joins TRBV6-5 to TRBJ1-6, with 7 bases aligning to TRBD1. Germline V gene lookup returns CDR1 MNHEY and CDR2 SVGAGI. V dropped 0 bases and J dropped 8; count of bases not matched to a gene: 7. There are 16 residues in the CDR3.

On this clone itself: The same CDR3 arises from other DNA sequences in this sample as well. The CDR3, as DNA: TGCGCCAGCAGCTTGGGACTAGCGGGGCACAATGAGCAGTTCTTC. It specifies CASSLGLAGHNEQFF. The V and J genes are TRBV5-1 and TRBJ2-1, with TRBD2 matching 11 bases. V lost 0 bases and J lost 5; bases outside the gene matches: 1. Germline V gene data show CDR1 as SGHRS and CDR2 as YFSETQ. The CDR3 totals 15 residues.

In this sample, this clone turned up once. This rearrangement joins TRBV11-1 to TRBJ1-1; D is possibly TRBD1 (6 bases). Germline V gives CDR1 SGHAT, CDR2 FQDESV (reference sequence). The CDR3 extends over 15 amino acids. The V end was cut by 4 bases, the J end by 0 bases, with 12 bases between. This CDR3 reads CASSSRTVMNTEAFF. The DNA of the CDR3 is TGTGCCAGCAGCTCCCGGACAGTCATGAACACTGAAGCTTTCTTT.

A note on this clone: The DNA is left out, because the CDR3 cannot be placed on it with certainty; the CDR3 is given as TCRdb lists it. The CDR3 here is CASSVGPGGNQPQHF. The chain carries TRBV19 and TRBJ1-5. Looked up from germline, CDR1 is LNHDA and CDR2 is SQIVND (reference sequence). The CDR3 is 15 amino acids in total, end residues counted.

The chain combines TRBV18 with TRBJ2-3, with 7 bases matching TRBD2. The V gene's germline CDR1 is KGHSH and CDR2 LQKENI. V gave up 1 base and J gave up 5 bases; unmatched junction bases: 6. The CDR3 sequence is 15 residues long. The CDR3 spells CASSPLDLAGDTQYF. CDR3 nucleotide sequence: TGTGCCAGCTCACCACTGGATTTAGCGGGAGATACGCAGTATTTT.

The chain has TRBV7-3 and TRBJ2-7; 9 nucleotides match TRBD2. Germline loops: CDR1 SGHTA, CDR2 FQGTGA. The CDR3 is made up of 14 amino acids. Unmatched junction bases numbered 0, after V lost 0 bases and J lost 3 bases. The CDR3 DNA is TGTGCCAGCAGCTTAACTAGCGGGAGCTACGAGCAGTACTTC. It encodes CASSLTSGSYEQYF.

The chain recombines TRBV28 with TRBJ1-1; D is undetermined. From germline, CDR1 is MDHEN and CDR2 SYDVKM. This CDR3 has 13 amino acids. The V end lost 2 bases, the J end lost 6 bases, and 10 bases lay between the germline ends. The CDR3 DNA reads TGTGCCAGCAGTTTAACATCGAGGGCTGAAGCTTTCTTT. Its translation: CASSLTSRAEAFF.

The chain has TRBV27 and TRBJ2-7; TRBD2 matches 9 bases. The germline V gene encodes CDR1 MNHEY and CDR2 SMNVEV (reference sequence). The CDR3 runs to 17 residues. Trimming removed 2 bases from V and 0 bases from J; junction bases left unmatched: 8. For the CDR3, the DNA is TGTGCCAGCAGTTTACTCGCCCGGGGACTAGCCTCCTACGAGCAGTACTTC. Amino acid sequence: CASSLLARGLASYEQYF.

The rearrangement joins TRBV5-1 to TRBJ2-7; no reliable D call. Germline assignment: CDR1 SGHRS and CDR2 YFSETQ. The length of the CDR3 is 16 residues. V dropped 5 bases and J dropped 0 bases, with 18 bases sitting between them. The CDR3, as DNA: TGCGCCAGCAGGTCATCGACTGTTCTCAGCTCCTACGAGCAGTACTTC. This codes for CASRSSTVLSSYEQYF.

For this clone: One junction end disagrees with the germline gene, perhaps due to a read error. The rearrangement uses TRBV5-6 and TRBJ1-3; D is perhaps TRBD1 (6 bases). Germline V gene sequence: CDR1 SGHDT, CDR2 YYEEEE. This CDR3 region has 11 residues. CDR3 sequence: CASSLGGSTRF. Here the CDR3 DNA reads TGTGCCAGCAGCCTGGGGGGCAGCACGAGATTT. Full variable domain (rest looked up from reference TRBV5-6 and TRBJ1-3): DAGVTQSPTHLIKTRGQQVTLRCSPKSGHDTVSWYQQALGQGPQFIFQYYEEEERQRGNFPDRFSGHQFPNYSSELNVNALLLGDSALYLCASSLGGSTRFGEGSWLTVV.

The chain combines TRBV11-2 with TRBJ1-6, with D hard to call. The germline V gene encodes CDR1 SGHAT and CDR2 FQNNGV. This CDR3 contains 15 residues. V gave up 6 bases and J gave up 4 bases, with 13 bases separating them. This chain's CDR3 is CASRSLEMYNSPLHF. CDR3 nucleotides: TGTGCCAGCAGGTCCCTTGAGATGTATAATTCACCCCTCCACTTT.

This clone was seen at least ten times. CDR3 in amino acids: CASSLALQGWEEEKLFF. In nucleotides, the CDR3 is TGTGCCAGCAGCTTAGCACTGCAGGGGTGGGAAGAGGAAAAACTGTTTTTT. The chain carries TRBV7-8 and TRBJ1-4; D is possibly TRBD1 (6 bases). V lost 0 bases, J lost 8 bases, and 19 bases lay in between. The CDR3 has 17 residues. CDR1 and CDR2 (germline): SGHVS, FQNEAQ. The whole variable domain, filled in from reference TRBV7-8 and TRBJ1-4, reads GAGVSQSPRYKVAKRGQDVALRCDPISGHVSLFWYQQALGQGPEFLTYFQNEAQLDKSGLPSDRFFAERPEGSVSTLKIQRTQQEDSAVYLCASSLALQGWEEEKLFFGSGTQLSVL.

The chain has TRBV28 and TRBJ1-6; 12 nucleotides line up with TRBD1. Germline V gene data show CDR1 as MDHEN and CDR2 as SYDVKM. The trim removed 6 bases at V and 3 bases at J, leaving 6 bases unmatched. This CDR3 is 17 amino acids long. The CDR3 sequence: CASRPGTGGVYNSPLHF. In DNA form, the CDR3 reads TGTGCCAGCAGGCCCGGGACAGGGGGCGTCTATAATTCACCCCTCCACTTT.

In this sample, this clone turned up once. The rearrangement links TRBV6-5 to TRBJ1-2, with TRBD1 matching 7 bases. The CDR3 runs to 14 residues. The J segment lost 3 bases and the V segment lost 6 bases, leaving 7 bases of the junction unmatched. CDR1 and CDR2 (germline): MNHEY, SVGAGI. CDR3 amino acids: CASRFRQGYYGYTF. In DNA form, the CDR3 reads TGTGCCAGCAGATTCCGACAGGGCTACTATGGCTACACCTTC.

The CDR3 bases are TGTGCCAGCACCCCTACTGGGGGGGCCGCCTCATCAGATACGCAGTATTTT. Translated: CASTPTGGAASSDTQYF. The genes are TRBV9 and TRBJ2-3; D possibly corresponds to TRBD2 (7 bases). V lost 6 bases and J 4 bases, leaving 24 bases between the germline ends. Germline V CDR1 and CDR2: SGDLS, YYNGEE. This CDR3 is 17 amino acids long.

The chain employs TRBV11-2 and TRBJ2-2; D possibly corresponds to TRBD2 (7 bases). CDR3 length equals 18 residues. Germline assignment: CDR1 SGHAT and CDR2 FQNNGV. V lost 5 bases to trimming and J lost 1 base, with 20 bases between them. In DNA, the CDR3 is TGTGCCAGCAGCCCTAACCTAGGGCGGGGGCGGAACACCGGGGAGCTGTTTTTT. Its translation is CASSPNLGRGRNTGELFF.